This T cell receptor (beta chain) was sequenced in a study of early T cells in non-severe SARS-CoV-2 infection. The CDR3 consists of 13 residues. Trimming cost V 3 bases and J 5 bases, with 9 bases left between them. Germline V gives CDR1 SGDLS, CDR2 YYNGEE. Individual cDNA molecules carried attached unique molecular identifiers. Using its own MiXCR run on the 5' RACE reads, TCRdb lists one record per CDR3 protein. The sample comprises 25,000 to 30,000 distinct CDR3 sequences, about 4.5% of which are singletons, and around 5.6% rests with the top ten. There are many counts of this clonotype. The source is an adult who was a healthcare worker with PCR-confirmed SARS-CoV-2 infection or an uninfected control (not recorded which). Sequencing used whole blood. The genes are TRBV9 and TRBJ2-1, with no clear D. This chain's CDR3 is CASSGKNDNEQFF. CDR3 nucleotides: TGTGCCAGCAGCGGAAAAAACGACAATGAGCAGTTCTTC.